This T cell receptor (beta chain) was identified in a study of CD4 T cells in relation to SARS-CoV-2 and coronaviruses. Study details: Convalescent donors were aged 21 to 72, with median approximately 41 years.

V was shortened by 1 base and J by 2 bases, with 2 bases between the two germline ends. In germline, CDR1 is SGHRS, CDR2 YFSETQ. This CDR3 has 12 residues. CD4 enrichment then naive enrichment separated naive from memory CD4+ cells. Study-wide points: This crossreactivity analysis covered spike protein alone, no other viral proteins.

Naive and memory CD4+ T cell DNA was deep-sequenced without culture. Here immunoSEQ multiplex PCR was the method, and the copy in TCRdb shows in-frame clones only, minus some. Here the sample spans some 40,000 clones, approximately 85% being singletons. With respect to this clone: Its specificity is unknown.

Material: memory CD4+ T cells from PBMCs. This chain joins TRBV5-1 and TRBJ2-3; the D is unclear. This TCR derives from an adult with COVID-19. In nucleotides, the CDR3 is TGCGCCAGCAGCTTGAACACAGATACGCAGTATTTT. It translates to CASSLNTDTQYF.